The 22 T cell receptor beta chains reported below all come from one sample, sequenced in a study of early stage breast cancer tumors (dated by TCRdb to about 2017). Libraries were made using the immunoSEQ multiplex PCR assay. TCRdb limited this immuneACCESS table to in-frame rearrangements with V and J called. A share of clones is missing; checked studies link under half to unresolved V genes, and the rest is unexplained. The sample contains around 28,000 clones, 72% of them found a single time. Around 33% of the sample comes from the top ten. Sequencing was performed on blood. The origin of the receptors is a person in their fifties with breast cancer.

In its sample, this clone was seen many times. Here the CDR3 DNA reads TGTGCCAGCAGCTTAGGACGAGCGGGAAACGAGCAGTACTTC. As protein: CASSLGRAGNEQYF. The chain carries TRBV7-6 and TRBJ2-7; 7 nucleotides agree with TRBD2. This CDR3 spans 14 amino acids. CDR1 and CDR2 from the germline V gene are SGHVS and FNYEAQ. J lost 5 bases, V lost 1 base, and 5 bases had no gene match.

The CDR3 bases are TGTGCCTGGAGGAGAGAGTCTGGGGCCAACGTCCTGACTTTC. This encodes CAWRRESGANVLTF. This chain connects TRBV30 to TRBJ2-6, with unresolved D. Trimming cost V 3 bases and J 1 base, with 7 bases left between them. The CDR3 is 14 amino acids. Per germline, CDR1 GTSNPN and CDR2 SVGIG (reference sequence).

This clone was detected once. The chain joins TRBV19 to TRBJ2-7, with D possibly TRBD2 on 5 matching bases. The V gene's germline CDR1 is LNHDA and CDR2 SQIVND (reference sequence). V shed 3 bases and J shed 0 bases, with 12 bases lying between them. CDR3 size: 15 residues. The CDR3 sequence: CASSILSGSSYEQYF. CDR3 DNA sequence: TGTGCCAGTAGTATTCTAAGCGGCAGCTCCTACGAGCAGTACTTC.

The CDR3 sequence: CASSFRGPVTEAFF. In nucleotides, the CDR3 is TGTGCCAGCAGTTTCAGGGGGCCGGTCACTGAAGCTTTCTTT. The chain carries TRBV28 and TRBJ1-1, with 8 bases aligning to TRBD1. Germline assignment: CDR1 MDHEN and CDR2 SYDVKM. The V segment lost 3 bases and the J segment 4 bases; nucleotides outside the gene matches: 4. This CDR3 is built from 14 residues.

The chain links TRBV18 to TRBJ2-1; 9 bases are a match to TRBD2. CDR3 length: 17 residues. Losses at the gene ends were 1 base for V and 2 bases for J; bases not matched to a gene: 6. In germline, CDR1 is KGHSH, CDR2 LQKENI. The CDR3, as DNA: TGTGCCAGCTCACCACGGGTAGCGGGGGAAACCTACAATGAGCAGTTCTTC. It is translated as CASSPRVAGETYNEQFF.

The V call is TRBV7-2, the J call TRBJ2-7; 7 nucleotides align to TRBD2. The CDR3 sequence is 15 residues long. After removal of 5 bases from V and 7 bases from J, the junction contained 14 bases not matched to a gene. Germline lookup yields CDR1 SGHTA and CDR2 FQGNSA. The CDR3 DNA is TGTGCCAGCAGCCCCGTGGGCGGGAGAACGGGGGAGCAGTACTTC. Amino acids: CASSPVGGRTGEQYF. Based on the CDR3 plus reference TRBV7-2 and TRBJ2-7, the full variable domain is GAGVSQSPSNKVTEKGKDVELRCDPISGHTALYWYRQSLGQGLEFLIYFQGNSAPDKSGLPSDRFSAERTGGSVSTLTIQRTQQEDSAVYLCASSPVGGRTGEQYFGPGTRLTVT.

The rearrangement joins TRBV6-6 to TRBJ2-2; 12 positions agree with TRBD1. Germline values: CDR1 MNHNY, CDR2 SVGAGI (reference sequence). J gave up 9 bases and V 5 bases, and 10 bases lay outside the gene matches. CDR3 length: 16 amino acids. Here the CDR3 DNA reads TGTGCCAGCAGTCCTGTGGGACAGGGGGCGCGTCGGGAGCTGTTTTTT. Amino acid sequence: CASSPVGQGARRELFF.

The chain joins TRBV9 to TRBJ2-1; D remains ambiguous. The CDR3 totals 16 residues. Germline lookup yields CDR1 SGDLS and CDR2 YYNGEE. Between the trimmed V and J ends, which lost 0 bases and 0 bases, there was a span of 10 bases. The CDR3 is CASSVVVGSSYNEQFF. DNA for the CDR3: TGTGCCAGCAGCGTAGTGGTGGGCAGCTCCTACAATGAGCAGTTCTTC.

The rearrangement links TRBV18 to TRBJ1-3; D is uncertain. Deletions cut 4 bases from V and 0 bases from J, with 10 bases between. Looked up from germline, CDR1 is KGHSH and CDR2 is LQKENI. The CDR3 runs to 15 residues. Here the CDR3 DNA reads TGTGCCAGCTCACAGGGCTCATCCTCTGGAAACACCATATATTTT. It translates to CASSQGSSSGNTIYF.

This chain joins TRBV6-1 and TRBJ2-1; the D gene is possibly TRBD2 (6 bases). CDR1 and CDR2 (germline): MNHNS, SASEGT. The V end lost 4 bases, the J end lost 6 bases, and 16 bases lay between the germline ends. The CDR3 sequence is 15 residues long. DNA for the CDR3: TGTGCCAGCAGTGGTCCCGGGACTGGGGCCAATGAGCAGTTCTTC. Translation: CASSGPGTGANEQFF.

The chain combines TRBV6-6 with TRBJ1-5, with D hard to call. The length of the CDR3 is 12 residues. Germline CDR1 reads MNHNY; CDR2 reads SVGAGI (reference sequence). The V and J ends lost 6 bases and 11 bases respectively, with 14 bases between them. CDR3 bases: TGTGCCAGCAGCCTAGTCTTCGGGTCCCAGCATTTT. Encoded protein: CASSLVFGSQHF.

CDR3 protein: CASSGVGGAYNEQFF. CDR3 bases: TGTGCCAGCAGCGGGGTGGGAGGGGCCTACAATGAGCAGTTCTTC. The chain links TRBV6-6 to TRBJ2-1; 7 positions match TRBD2. Germline CDR1 is MNHNY and CDR2 is SVGAGI (reference sequence). Losses at the gene ends were 6 bases for V and 2 bases for J; bases not matched to a gene: 7. This CDR3 is built from 15 residues.

This sequence joins TRBV25-1 and TRBJ1-1; D gene ambiguous. The CDR3 runs to 15 residues. Trimming cost V 1 base and J 1 base, with 10 bases left between them. Germline-derived CDR1 and CDR2 are MGHDK and SYGVNS. The CDR3 nucleotides read TGTGCCAGCAGTGAATCCGACTATGGGAACACTGAAGCTTTCTTT. Its protein product is CASSESDYGNTEAFF.

The rearrangement joins TRBV9 to TRBJ2-7, with a possible D match to TRBD2 (5 bases). The V end lost 3 bases, the J end lost 6 bases, and 10 bases lay between the germline ends. The CDR3 covers 12 residues. The V gene's germline CDR1 is SGDLS and CDR2 YYNGEE. The CDR3 nucleotides are TGTGCCAGCAGCGGGCCGGGGAGCGAGCAGTACTTC. It specifies CASSGPGSEQYF.

In its sample, this clone was seen a few times. The J gene is TRBJ2-5, the V gene TRBV9, with D unclear. This CDR3 is built from 15 residues. Trimming took off 4 bases at V and 2 bases at J, with 15 bases between the two ends. The germline V gene encodes CDR1 SGDLS and CDR2 YYNGEE. CDR3 sequence (DNA): TGTGCCAGCAGCACCAACGCCAACTTGCAAGAGACCCAGTACTTC. Its protein product is CASSTNANLQETQYF.

The chain joins TRBV11-3 to TRBJ2-1; D is undetermined. The length of the CDR3 is 16 residues. V dropped 1 base and J dropped 0 bases, with 10 bases sitting between them. Germline CDR1 SGHNT, CDR2 YENEEA. Here the CDR3 reads CASSLAGGSSYNEQFF. DNA for the CDR3: TGTGCCAGCAGCTTAGCGGGCGGTAGCTCCTACAATGAGCAGTTCTTC.

For the CDR3, the DNA is TGTGCCAGCAGTTACTCCACAGATACGCAGTATTTT. Its protein product is CASSYSTDTQYF. The chain joins TRBV7-6 to TRBJ2-3, with D hard to call. V shed 6 bases and J shed 2 bases, with 6 bases lying between them. Germline CDR1 SGHVS, CDR2 FNYEAQ. The CDR3 has 12 amino acids.

The chain carries TRBV27 and TRBJ1-5, with D perhaps matching TRBD1 (5 bases). Germline lookup yields CDR1 MNHEY and CDR2 SMNVEV (reference sequence). The length of the CDR3 is 16 residues. Between the trimmed V and J ends, which lost 4 bases and 6 bases, there was a span of 19 bases. DNA for the CDR3: TGTGCCAGCAGTTCAATTCAGGGTGCGGGGGGTCAGCCCCAGCATTTT. Amino acids: CASSSIQGAGGQPQHF.

The CDR3 DNA sequence: TGTGCCAGCAGCCAAGGGCCAAACTATGGCTACACCTTC. Translated, it gives CASSQGPNYGYTF. V and J are TRBV14 and TRBJ1-2; D not resolved. Germline V lookup: CDR1 SGHDN, CDR2 FVKESK. Deletions cut 1 base from V and 2 bases from J, with 5 bases between. This CDR3 is built from 13 residues.

This chain links TRBV7-8 with TRBJ2-3; D gene uncertain. The CDR3 is 15 residues long. V gave up 1 base and J gave up 2 bases, with 10 bases separating them. Germline V lookup: CDR1 SGHVS, CDR2 FQNEAQ. CDR3 residues: CASSLGSAFTDTQYF. The CDR3, as DNA: TGTGCCAGCAGCTTAGGTTCGGCCTTCACAGATACGCAGTATTTT.

The rearrangement joins TRBV30 to TRBJ2-3; the D is unclear. CDR3 length equals 11 residues. The V end was cut by 7 bases, the J end by 13 bases, with 18 bases between. Germline CDR1 and CDR2: GTSNPN and SVGIG (reference sequence). The CDR3 loop reads CAFNMGLVEYF. CDR3 nucleotides: TGTGCCTTCAACATGGGCCTTGTCGAGTATTTT.

J is TRBJ1-1 and V is TRBV7-3; a weak D match, TRBD1 (6 bases). The CDR3 spans 13 residues. CDR1 SGHTA and CDR2 FQGTGA come from the germline V gene. Trimming removed 3 bases at V and 1 base at J, with 6 bases between. The CDR3 coding sequence is TGTGCCAGCAGCTTGGGGGCGAACACTGAAGCTTTCTTT. Protein: CASSLGANTEAFF.